This passage covers 27 T cell receptor beta chains from one sample sequenced in a study of beta chain features in type 1 diabetes. Broader study findings: People with Type 1 diabetes carried modestly yet significantly shorter TCRB CDR3s in all four CD4+ subsets.

Sequenced material consisted of expressed TCRB transcripts (all of the isolated RNA was reverse transcribed). TCRdb keeps only in-frame clones here, not all; method: immunoSEQ multiplex PCR. The sample shows about 160,000 clones, approximately 10% of them seen only once. No antigen has been assigned to these receptors. The material sequenced was central memory CD4+ T cells from blood. These receptors were collected from a woman in her 30s with type 1 diabetes.

This clone was seen more than once but under ten times. This chain connects TRBV7-3 to TRBJ2-2; D possibly corresponds to TRBD2 (6 bases). V lost 5 bases, J lost 6 bases, and 19 bases lay in between. The germline gives CDR1 SGHTA, CDR2 FQGTGA. This CDR3 has 16 residues. In nucleotides, the CDR3 is TGTGCCAGCAGCCCGACGGCGGGATCTCCCGCCGGGGAGCTGTTTTTT. Encoded protein: CASSPTAGSPAGELFF.

This clone has just a few counts. This chain uses TRBV5-5 with TRBJ2-7; 9 bases align to TRBD1. Germline V gene data show CDR1 as SGHKS and CDR2 as YYEKEE (reference sequence). With V trimmed by 3 bases and J by 2 bases, 6 bases remained unmatched. The CDR3 is made up of 15 amino acids. The CDR3 nucleotides read TGTGCCAGCAGCTCCGCCGGGACAGGGCCCTACGAGCAGTACTTC. This sequence encodes CASSSAGTGPYEQYF.

This clone came up a few times. V usage is TRBV28 and J usage is TRBJ1-5; D is unresolved. From germline, CDR1 is MDHEN and CDR2 SYDVKM. Trimming removed 1 base at V and 3 bases at J, with 10 bases between. The CDR3 runs to 15 residues. The CDR3 DNA is TGTGCCAGCAGTTTATCCAGACTCCCCAATCAGCCCCAGCATTTT. This translates into CASSLSRLPNQPQHF.

This clone has just a few counts. J is TRBJ1-1 and V is TRBV10-2; D may be TRBD1 (5 bases). CDR1 is WSHSY and CDR2 is SAAADI in the germline V gene. V was trimmed by 2 bases and J by 11 bases, leaving 12 bases between them. This CDR3 is 12 amino acids long. CDR3 sequence reads: CASSEIQGGAFF. As DNA, the CDR3 is TGCGCCAGCAGTGAGATTCAGGGAGGGGCTTTCTTT.

The chain has TRBV27 and TRBJ1-2; 9 nucleotides agree with TRBD1. Germline lookup yields CDR1 MNHEY and CDR2 SMNVEV (reference sequence). The CDR3 is made up of 16 amino acids. After removal of 2 bases from V and 4 bases from J, the junction contained 8 bases not matched to a gene. CDR3 nucleotides: TGTGCCAGCAGTTTACTCGGACAGGGGATAGCCTATGGCTACACCTTC. Protein sequence: CASSLLGQGIAYGYTF.

This clone was detected only a few times. This sequence joins TRBV7-3 and TRBJ2-1; 11 bases map to TRBD2. From germline, CDR1 is SGHTA and CDR2 FQGTGA. The CDR3 is made up of 14 amino acids. With 6 bases clipped from V and 6 bases from J, the junction kept 4 bases outside the gene matches. DNA for the CDR3: TGTGCCAGCAGTACTAGCGGGAGCTCCAATGAGCAGTTCTTC. Translated, it gives CASSTSGSSNEQFF. Full variable domain (missing parts from reference TRBV7-3 and TRBJ2-1): GAGVSQTPSNKVTEKGKYVELRCDPISGHTALYWYRQSLGQGPEFLIYFQGTGAADDSGLPNDRFFAVRPEGSVSTLKIQRTERGDSAVYLCASSTSGSSNEQFFGPGTRLTVL.

The chain combines TRBV5-1 with TRBJ2-2, with D perhaps matching TRBD1 (6 bases). From germline, CDR1 is SGHRS and CDR2 YFSETQ. The CDR3 runs 15 residues. V lost 1 base, J lost 3 bases, and 10 bases lay in between. The CDR3 reads CASSLRGSDTGELFF. In DNA, the CDR3 is TGCGCCAGCAGCTTGAGGGGGTCGGACACCGGGGAGCTGTTTTTT.

This chain uses TRBV28 with TRBJ1-5; D not certain. V was cut by 5 bases and J by 5 bases, with 10 bases left in between. The CDR3 has 13 residues. The germline CDR1 and CDR2 sequences are MDHEN and SYDVKM. CDR3 sequence reads: CASSLPPDQPQHF. In DNA form, the CDR3 reads TGTGCCAGCAGTCTTCCCCCGGATCAGCCCCAGCATTTT.

The chain is built from TRBV15 and TRBJ2-5; D possibly corresponds to TRBD1 (6 bases). V was clipped by 0 bases and J by 5 bases, with 16 bases between them. The CDR3 runs 16 residues. Germline-derived CDR1 and CDR2 are LNHNV and YYDKDF (reference sequence). CDR3 nucleotide sequence: TGTGCCACCAGCAGAGATAGGGGGATAGTACGGGAGACCCAGTACTTC. It translates to CATSRDRGIVRETQYF. The whole variable domain, remainder taken from reference TRBV15 and TRBJ2-5, is DAMVIQNPRYQVTQFGKPVTLSCSQTLNHNVMYWYQQKSSQAPKLLFHYYDKDFNNEADTPDNFQSRRPNTSFCFLDIRSPGLGDTAMYLCATSRDRGIVRETQYFGPGTRLLVL.

This clone was seen a handful of times. This chain uses TRBV5-4 with TRBJ2-6, with D perhaps TRBD2 (6 bases). CDR3 length equals 15 residues. V was pared by 1 base and J by 3 bases, with 8 bases between. Germline V gives CDR1 SGHNT, CDR2 YYREEE (reference sequence). For the CDR3, the DNA is TGTGCCAGCAGCTTGTATAGCGGTGGGGCCAACGTCCTGACTTTC. Amino acid sequence: CASSLYSGGANVLTF. Using reference TRBV5-4 and TRBJ2-6 for the parts outside the CDR3, the full variable domain is ETGVTQSPTHLIKTRGQQVTLRCSSQSGHNTVSWYQQALGQGPQFIFQYYREEENGRGNFPPRFSGLQFPNYSSELNVNALELDDSALYLCASSLYSGGANVLTFGAGSRLTVL.

This chain links TRBV20-1 with TRBJ1-1; 8 bases are shared with TRBD1. Losses at the gene ends were 8 bases for V and 3 bases for J; bases not matched to a gene: 2. This CDR3 has 11 residues. Per germline, CDR1 DFQATT and CDR2 SNEGSKA (reference sequence). The CDR3 DNA is TGCAGTCACAGGGGGTACACTGAAGCTTTCTTT. Translated: CSHRGYTEAFF.

This chain uses TRBV11-1 with TRBJ2-7; 7 bases match TRBD1. The CDR3 runs 15 residues. J lost 2 bases, V lost 5 bases, and 9 bases had no gene match. Per germline, CDR1 SGHAT and CDR2 FQDESV (reference sequence). CDR3 loop: CASSLNPGQPYEQYF. The CDR3 coding sequence is TGTGCCAGCAGCCTCAATCCGGGACAGCCCTACGAGCAGTACTTC.

This chain links TRBV30 with TRBJ1-1; maybe TRBD1 (6 bases). Germline V gene sequence: CDR1 GTSNPN, CDR2 SVGIG (reference sequence). CDR3 length equals 15 residues. Trimming stripped 0 bases from V and 4 bases from J, with 15 bases between. CDR3 sequence reads: CAWSVFAGASTEAFF. In DNA form, the CDR3 reads TGTGCCTGGAGTGTATTCGCAGGGGCCTCCACTGAAGCTTTCTTT.

The chain carries TRBV30 and TRBJ2-2; D is perhaps TRBD2 (6 bases). Trimming stripped 2 bases from V and 6 bases from J, with 13 bases between. CDR3 length equals 14 residues. Germline CDR1 is GTSNPN and CDR2 is SVGIG (reference sequence). As DNA, the CDR3 is TGTGCCTGGAGTCGCGGGATGACCTCCGGGGAGCTGTTTTTT. It translates to CAWSRGMTSGELFF.

This clone was recorded a few times. The chain combines TRBV5-1 with TRBJ2-7; 7 bases are shared with TRBD2. The V segment lost 0 bases and the J segment 4 bases; nucleotides outside the gene matches: 7. The CDR3 spans 15 residues. Germline-derived CDR1 and CDR2 are SGHRS and YFSETQ. The CDR3 region has the DNA TGCGCCAGCAGCTTGGGGTGGGGAGGGACTTACGAGCAGTACTTC. Translation: CASSLGWGGTYEQYF.

J is TRBJ1-5 and V is TRBV16; no firm D call. The germline V gene encodes CDR1 KGHSY and CDR2 FQNENV. This CDR3 spans 14 amino acids. Trimming took 1 base from V and 3 from J, leaving 7 bases between them. The CDR3 spells CASSQFQDNQPQHF. The CDR3 nucleotides read TGTGCCAGCAGCCAATTTCAGGACAATCAGCCCCAGCATTTT.

There are a few counts of this clone. The rearrangement joins TRBV29-1 to TRBJ1-1; TRBD1 matches at 7 bases. V shed 4 bases and J 4 bases; nucleotides not matched to a gene: 3. Germline-derived CDR1 and CDR2 are SQVTM and ANQGSEA. The CDR3 covers 12 residues. CDR3 protein: CSVVRQGTEAFF. CDR3 nucleotide sequence: TGCAGCGTTGTCCGACAGGGCACTGAAGCTTTCTTT.

This CDR3 is CAISESSVEETQYF. CDR3 sequence (DNA): TGTGCCATCAGTGAGTCGAGCGTCGAAGAGACCCAGTACTTC. The rearrangement joins TRBV10-3 to TRBJ2-5; D gene ambiguous. V was shortened by 0 bases and J by 3 bases, with 8 bases between the two germline ends. Germline V gene lookup returns CDR1 ENHRY and CDR2 SYGVKD. This CDR3 is 14 amino acids long.

This clone was counted a single time. CDR3 DNA sequence: TGTGCCAGCAGCTTGGAAGGGGGCTTTAGCACTGAAGCTTTCTTT. Translation: CASSLEGGFSTEAFF. The chain has TRBV5-4 and TRBJ1-1; TRBD1 matches 7 bases. V gave up 0 bases and J gave up 4 bases; unmatched junction bases: 6. The CDR3 runs to 15 residues. Germline V gene sequence: CDR1 SGHNT, CDR2 YYREEE (reference sequence).

The chain has TRBV7-3 and TRBJ2-7; TRBD1 matches at 8 bases. The germline V gene has CDR1 SGHTA and CDR2 FQGTGA. Unmatched junction bases numbered 7, after V lost 1 base and J lost 5 bases. The CDR3 runs 15 residues. The CDR3 protein is CASSLNSQGAHEQYF. The CDR3 DNA reads TGTGCCAGCAGCTTAAATAGTCAGGGGGCCCACGAGCAGTACTTC.

Turning to this clone: Within the sample, other DNA sequences also encode this same CDR3. V and J are TRBV28 and TRBJ1-1; D not certain. Germline V gene data show CDR1 as MDHEN and CDR2 as SYDVKM. V was pared by 2 bases and J by 3 bases, with 10 bases between. CDR3 length: 14 amino acids. The CDR3 reads CASSLPGWDTEAFF. CDR3 DNA: TGTGCCAGCAGTTTACCGGGATGGGACACTGAAGCTTTCTTT.

The J gene is TRBJ1-1, the V gene TRBV18; 8 bases agree with TRBD1. The germline V gene has CDR1 KGHSH and CDR2 LQKENI. V lost 2 bases to trimming and J lost 6 bases; unmatched junction nucleotides: 5. There are 14 residues in the CDR3. CDR3 sequence (DNA): TGTGCCAGCTCACCAGCAGGGGGCGAGTCTGAAGCTTTCTTT. It yields the protein CASSPAGGESEAFF.

The genes are TRBV11-3 and TRBJ2-3; 9 bases line up with TRBD2. Per the germline V gene, CDR1 is SGHNT and CDR2 is YENEEA. V lost 6 bases, J lost 5 bases, and 3 bases stayed unmatched. The length of the CDR3 is 13 residues. Here the CDR3 DNA reads TGTGCCAGCAGACGTAGCGGGGGAGATACGCAGTATTTT. It yields the protein CASRRSGGDTQYF.

The rearrangement uses TRBV30 and TRBJ2-5; the D is unclear. Deletions cut 2 bases from V and 7 bases from J, with 20 bases between. The CDR3 has 15 residues. Germline V gene sequence: CDR1 GTSNPN, CDR2 SVGIG (reference sequence). The CDR3 spells CAWSMGGSRSGTQYF. In DNA, the CDR3 is TGTGCCTGGAGTATGGGTGGCTCCAGGTCTGGGACCCAGTACTTC.

This clone was counted a few times. CDR3 in amino acids: CASSLRGHDRFF. The CDR3 nucleotides read TGTGCCAGCAGTTTACGGGGTCATGATCGGTTCTTC. The gene calls are TRBV27 and TRBJ2-1, with D perhaps matching TRBD2 (5 bases). The V end lost 2 bases, the J end lost 15 bases, and 14 bases lay between the germline ends. The CDR3 extends over 12 amino acids. Germline V gene sequence: CDR1 MNHEY, CDR2 SMNVEV (reference sequence).

The chain combines TRBV19 with TRBJ1-2; 8 bases are shared with TRBD1. From germline, CDR1 is LNHDA and CDR2 SQIVND (reference sequence). This CDR3 has 14 residues. Trimming cost V 6 bases and J 3 bases; bases outside gene matches: 6. CDR3 region: CASRRQGSDYGYTF. In DNA form, the CDR3 reads TGTGCCAGTAGAAGACAGGGGTCGGACTATGGCTACACCTTC.

This clone was seen a few times. The rearrangement joins TRBV20-1 to TRBJ1-2; no definite D call. In germline, CDR1 is DFQATT, CDR2 SNEGSKA (reference sequence). The CDR3 contains 9 residues. V dropped 5 bases and J dropped 5 bases, with 3 bases sitting between them. CDR3 DNA: TGCAGTGCTCTATATGGCTACACCTTC. Amino acid sequence: CSALYGYTF.